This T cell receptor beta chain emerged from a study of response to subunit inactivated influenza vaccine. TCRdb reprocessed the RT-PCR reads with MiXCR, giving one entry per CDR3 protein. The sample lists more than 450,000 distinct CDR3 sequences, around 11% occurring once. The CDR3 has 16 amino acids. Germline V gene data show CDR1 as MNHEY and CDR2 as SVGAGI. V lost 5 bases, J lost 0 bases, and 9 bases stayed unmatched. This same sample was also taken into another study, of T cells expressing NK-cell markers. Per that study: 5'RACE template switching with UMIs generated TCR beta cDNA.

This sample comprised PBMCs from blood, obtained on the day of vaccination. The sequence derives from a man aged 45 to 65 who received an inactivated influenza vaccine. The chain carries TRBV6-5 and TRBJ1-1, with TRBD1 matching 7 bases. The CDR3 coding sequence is TGTGCCAGCAGTAATCTCGACAGGGATCTGAACACTGAAGCTTTCTTT. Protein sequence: CASSNLDRDLNTEAFF.